This T cell receptor beta chain was sequenced for a study of cytomegalovirus exposure and HLA in healthy donors. The study's findings and limits: In all likelihood, a cluster of highly shared sequence variants was a sequencing artifact. In an earlier analysis, in approximately 630 donors, most V segments appeared productive either ~87% or ~30% of the time. Researchers reported in a later analysis that a missense DCLRE1C variant was tied to TCR beta V- and J-gene trimming.

This CDR3 has 16 residues. Trimming shortened V by 2 bases and J by 0 bases, and 11 bases separated the two germline ends. The germline V gene has CDR1 LNHDA and CDR2 SQIVND (reference sequence). Remarks on this clone: The antigen remains unidentified.

Researchers ran the PCR with 60 Vbeta and 13 Jbeta primers. Sequenced by immunoSEQ multiplex PCR; TCRdb stores in-frame clones only, minus some. The sample has about 140,000 clones; around 90% are singletons. Sequencing was performed on PBMCs. This chain links TRBV19 with TRBJ2-1; no clear D gene. The TCR comes from a woman in her forties in good health and CMV-seronegative. CDR3 residues: CASSIRHGSSYNEQFF. CDR3 nucleotide sequence: TGTGCCAGTAGTATACGACACGGTAGCTCCTACAATGAGCAGTTCTTC.